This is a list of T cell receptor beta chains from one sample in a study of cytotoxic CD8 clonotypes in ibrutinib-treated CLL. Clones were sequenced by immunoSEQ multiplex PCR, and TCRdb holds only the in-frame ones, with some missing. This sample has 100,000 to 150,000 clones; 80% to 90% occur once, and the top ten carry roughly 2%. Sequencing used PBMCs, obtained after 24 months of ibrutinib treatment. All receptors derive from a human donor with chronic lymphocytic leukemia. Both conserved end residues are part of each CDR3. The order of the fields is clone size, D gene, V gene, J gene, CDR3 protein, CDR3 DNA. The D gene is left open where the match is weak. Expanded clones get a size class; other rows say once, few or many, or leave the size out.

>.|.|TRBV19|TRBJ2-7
CASTPGHGYGEQYF
TGTGCCAGTACACCGGGACACGGGTACGGCGAGCAGTACTTC
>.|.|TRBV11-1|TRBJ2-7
CASSSSAYEQYF
TGTGCCAGCAGCTCTTCCGCCTACGAGCAGTACTTC
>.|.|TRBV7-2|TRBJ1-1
CASTLRDRNTEAFF
TGTGCCAGCACCCTAAGAGACAGGAACACTGAAGCTTTCTTT
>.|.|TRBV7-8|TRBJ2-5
CASSLVVDTQYF
TGTGCCAGCAGCTTAGTGGTAGATACCCAGTACTTC
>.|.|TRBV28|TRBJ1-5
CASSGQGLGSNQPQHF
TGTGCCAGCAGTGGGCAGGGGCTGGGTAGCAATCAGCCCCAGCATTTT
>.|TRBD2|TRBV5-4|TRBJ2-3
CASSPSGGALTDTQYF
TGTGCCAGCAGCCCTAGCGGGGGGGCTCTCACAGATACGCAGTATTTT
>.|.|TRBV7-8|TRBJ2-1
CASSSRRNEQFF
TGTGCCAGCAGCTCCCGGCGGAATGAGCAGTTCTTC
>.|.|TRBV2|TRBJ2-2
CASRGVGGETGELFF
TGTGCCAGCAGGGGAGTAGGCGGGGAGACCGGGGAGCTGTTTTTT
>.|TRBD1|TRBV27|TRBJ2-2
CASRTGGTGELFF
TGTGCCAGCAGGACAGGGGGGACCGGGGAGCTGTTTTTT
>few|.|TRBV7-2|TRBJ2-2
CASSLRVGGTGELFF
TGTGCCAGCAGCCTTCGCGTGGGCGGCACCGGGGAGCTGTTTTTT
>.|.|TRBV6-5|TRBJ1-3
CASRTSGNTIYF
TGTGCCAGCCGGACCTCTGGAAACACCATATATTTT
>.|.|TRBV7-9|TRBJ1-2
CASSLWFRVYGYTF
TGTGCCAGCAGCTTATGGTTCAGGGTCTATGGCTACACCTTC
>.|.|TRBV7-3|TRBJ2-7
CASSLYGSTTGEQYF
TGTGCCAGCAGCTTATATGGGTCGACGACGGGCGAGCAGTACTTC
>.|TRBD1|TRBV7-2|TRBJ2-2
CASTPTGVSTGELFF
TGTGCCAGCACCCCGACAGGGGTAAGCACCGGGGAGCTGTTTTTT
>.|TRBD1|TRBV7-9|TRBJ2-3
CASSPRTGGADTQYF
TGTGCCAGCAGCCCCCGGACAGGGGGGGCAGATACGCAGTATTTT
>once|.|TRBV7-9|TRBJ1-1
CASSTHLTRNTEAFF
TGTGCCAGCAGCACCCACCTCACACGGAACACTGAAGCTTTCTTT
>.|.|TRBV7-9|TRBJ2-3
CASSLQATQSTDTQYF
TGTGCCAGCAGCTTACAAGCAACCCAGAGCACAGATACGCAGTATTTT
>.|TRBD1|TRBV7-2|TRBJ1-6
CASSPGQGVSPLHF
TGTGCCAGCAGCCCCGGACAGGGGGTTTCACCCCTCCACTTT
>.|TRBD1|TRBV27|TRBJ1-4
CASSLTRQGAFNEKLFF
TGTGCCAGCAGTTTAACCCGGCAGGGGGCCTTTAATGAAAAACTGTTTTTT
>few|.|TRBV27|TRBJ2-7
CASSLVQSYEQYF
TGTGCCAGCAGTTTAGTCCAGTCCTACGAGCAGTACTTC
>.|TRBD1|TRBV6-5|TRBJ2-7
CASSSVTGVVEQYF
TGTGCCAGCAGTTCGGTGACAGGGGTGGTCGAGCAGTACTTC
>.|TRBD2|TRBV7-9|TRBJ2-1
CASSYTPGTRGGFGEQFF
TGTGCCAGCAGCTACACACCCGGGACTAGAGGTGGGTTTGGTGAGCAGTTCTTC
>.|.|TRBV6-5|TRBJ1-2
CASSPQTETYTF
TGTGCCAGCAGCCCGCAGACAGAGACCTACACCTTC
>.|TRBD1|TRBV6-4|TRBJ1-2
CASRLGQGPYGYTF
TGTGCCAGCCGCCTCGGACAGGGCCCCTATGGCTACACCTTC
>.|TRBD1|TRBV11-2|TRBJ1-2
CASSLGTGRYTNYGYTF
TGTGCCAGCAGCTTAGGGACAGGGAGATATACTAACTATGGCTACACCTTC
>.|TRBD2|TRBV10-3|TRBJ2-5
CAISDASGGSGETQYF
TGTGCCATCAGTGATGCTAGCGGGGGAAGTGGAGAGACCCAGTACTTC
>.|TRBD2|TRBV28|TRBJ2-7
CASRSGLAGGLYEQYF
TGTGCCAGCAGATCTGGACTAGCGGGAGGGCTTTACGAGCAGTACTTC
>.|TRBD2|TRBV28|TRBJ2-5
CASSLPTGKRERRETQYF
TGTGCCAGCAGTTTACCCACAGGGAAGCGGGAGCGGCGGGAGACCCAGTACTTC
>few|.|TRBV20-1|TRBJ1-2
CSAAVDYGYTF
TGCAGTGCTGCAGTGGACTATGGCTACACCTTC
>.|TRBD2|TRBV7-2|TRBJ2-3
CASSRNLAGPSTDTQYF
TGTGCCAGCAGCCGAAATCTAGCGGGGCCTAGCACAGATACGCAGTATTTT
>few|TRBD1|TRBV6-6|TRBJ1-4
CASSNTGGSNEKLFF
TGTGCCAGCAGCAACACAGGGGGCTCGAATGAAAAACTGTTTTTT
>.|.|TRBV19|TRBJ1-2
CASSPVNYGYTF
TGTGCCAGTAGCCCAGTAAACTATGGCTACACCTTC
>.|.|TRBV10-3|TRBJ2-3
CAISRDSNTDTQYF
TGTGCCATCAGCCGGGACTCGAACACAGATACGCAGTATTTT
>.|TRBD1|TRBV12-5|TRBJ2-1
CASGLGDRNNEQFF
TGTGCTAGTGGTTTGGGGGACAGAAACAATGAGCAGTTCTTC
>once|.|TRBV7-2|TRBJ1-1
CASSQSQGTEAFF
TGTGCCAGCAGCCAATCCCAGGGCACTGAAGCTTTCTTT
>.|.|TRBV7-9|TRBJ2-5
CASSFASGTLGETQYF
TGTGCCAGCAGCTTTGCCTCCGGGACACTTGGAGAGACCCAGTACTTC
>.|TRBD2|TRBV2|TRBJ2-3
CASSPGREDTQYF
TGTGCCAGCAGCCCCGGGAGGGAAGATACGCAGTATTTT
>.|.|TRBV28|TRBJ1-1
CASRVNTEAFF
TGTGCCAGCCGGGTGAACACTGAAGCTTTCTTT
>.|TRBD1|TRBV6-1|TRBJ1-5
CASTRTGHSNQPQHF
TGTGCCAGCACCCGGACAGGACATAGCAATCAGCCCCAGCATTTT
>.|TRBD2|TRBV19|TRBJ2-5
CASSIPSGGARETQYF
TGTGCCAGTAGTATTCCTAGCGGGGGGGCCCGAGAGACCCAGTACTTC
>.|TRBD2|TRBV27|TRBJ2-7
CASSSVVAGAYEQYF
TGTGCCAGCAGTAGTGTGGTAGCGGGAGCCTACGAGCAGTACTTC
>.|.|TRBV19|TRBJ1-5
CASSIGVGTLGVGNQPQHF
TGTGCCAGTAGTATAGGTGTCGGGACCCTTGGAGTCGGCAATCAGCCCCAGCATTTT
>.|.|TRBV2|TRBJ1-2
CASRDPLGEISYGYTF
TGTGCCAGCAGGGATCCTTTGGGGGAAATCAGCTATGGCTACACCTTC
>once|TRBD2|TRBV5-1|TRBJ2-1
CASSLVGLAGGPGNEQFF
TGCGCCAGCAGCTTGGTCGGACTAGCGGGAGGGCCGGGCAATGAGCAGTTCTTC
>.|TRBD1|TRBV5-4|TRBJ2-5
CASSLPGQGGETQYF
TGTGCCAGCAGCTTGCCGGGACAGGGCGGAGAGACCCAGTACTTC
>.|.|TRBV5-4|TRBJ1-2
CASSLTGRGYTF
TGTGCCAGCAGCTTGACAGGGCGAGGCTACACCTTC
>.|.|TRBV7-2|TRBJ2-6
CASSPGVPHSGANVLTF
TGTGCCAGCAGCCCCGGGGTACCGCACTCTGGGGCCAACGTCCTGACTTTC
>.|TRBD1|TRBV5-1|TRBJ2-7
CASTAGTGSQEQYF
TGCGCCAGCACAGCCGGGACAGGGTCCCAGGAGCAGTACTTC
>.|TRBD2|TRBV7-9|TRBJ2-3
CASSLTSGAPMVF
TGTGCCAGCAGCCTGACTAGCGGGGCCCCCATGGTTTTT
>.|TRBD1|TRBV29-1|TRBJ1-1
CSVEGQGRFYAEAFF
TGCAGCGTTGAAGGACAGGGAAGGTTCTATGCTGAAGCTTTCTTT
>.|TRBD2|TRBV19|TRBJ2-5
CASRLAGVETQYF
TGTGCCAGTAGACTAGCGGGGGTTGAGACCCAGTACTTC
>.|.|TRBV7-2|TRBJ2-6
CASSLDGLGANVLTF
TGTGCCAGCAGCTTAGACGGGCTGGGGGCCAACGTCCTGACTTTC
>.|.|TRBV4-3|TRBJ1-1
CASSQEGLLLPSTEAFF
TGCGCCAGCAGCCAAGAGGGGCTCCTCCTACCATCCACTGAAGCTTTCTTT
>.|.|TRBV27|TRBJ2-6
CASSSPFRGPGANVLTF
TGTGCCAGCAGTTCTCCCTTCCGGGGTCCCGGGGCCAACGTCCTGACTTTC
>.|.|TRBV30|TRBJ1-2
CAWSVAGTGHYGYTF
TGTGCCTGGAGTGTGGCCGGGACGGGCCACTATGGCTACACCTTC